These 3 T cell receptor beta chains were all obtained from the same sample, sequenced in a study of blood T cells in healthy people across ages. A J-beta primer mix and a sample-barcoded 5' primer were used in a second PCR of roughly 7 to 12 cycles. One entry per CDR3 protein results from TCRdb running MiXCR on the 5' RACE reads. The table shows about 1.6 million distinct CDR3 sequences, with around 35% occurring only once. The sample was blood. These receptors all stem from a woman in her thirties in good health.

The sample holds many counts of this clonotype. V usage is TRBV9 and J usage is TRBJ2-5; 7 bases are a match to TRBD1. Germline V CDR1 and CDR2: SGDLS, YYNGEE. The CDR3 has 15 residues. The trim removed 3 bases at V and 3 bases at J, leaving 8 bases unmatched. The CDR3 DNA is TGTGCCAGCAGCGAGCCCCACGGGACAGAAGAGACCCAGTACTTC. This gives the protein CASSEPHGTEETQYF.

As regards this clonotype: Sequence at one end of the junction differs from germline and may be a read error. This rearrangement joins TRBV6-5 to TRBJ1-6; maybe TRBD1 (5 bases). The CDR3 loop spans 14 amino acids. The germline CDR1 and CDR2 sequences are MNHEY and SVGAGI. CDR3 in DNA: TGTGCCGGCAGCCGGGGCAGGGTTAGCTCACCCCTCCACTTT. Amino acid sequence: CAGSRGRVSSPLHF.

This clonotype was seen a few times. V usage is TRBV12-3 or TRBV12-4 and J usage is TRBJ1-6; TRBD1 matches 7 bases. The CDR3 consists of 14 residues. With 10 bases clipped from V and 7 bases from J, the junction kept 10 bases outside the gene matches. The CDR3 is CATLRGQSNSPLHF. The CDR3 DNA reads as TGTGCCACGTTACGGGGACAGTCAAATTCACCCCTCCACTTT.